Listed below are T cell receptor beta chains from one sample, sequenced in a study of cytomegalovirus exposure and HLA in healthy donors. TCRdb keeps only in-frame clones here, not all; method: immunoSEQ multiplex PCR. Here the sample table reports 110,000 to 150,000 clones. The sample was PBMCs. All receptors come from a woman younger than 35 in good health and CMV-seronegative. The CDR3 runs from the conserved cysteine through the conserved F or W. Fields, in order: J gene, V gene, CDR3 length, D gene, CDR3 DNA, CDR3 protein. D genes are given only for firm matches.

TRBJ1-4	TRBV7-6	16	NA	TGTGCCAGCAGCCGGGGGGGGATTGCAACTAATGAAAAACTGTTTTTT	CASSRGGIATNEKLFF
TRBJ2-1	TRBV10-3	14	NA	TGTGCCATCAGTGCCACTAGCTCCTACAATGAGCAGTTCTTC	CAISATSSYNEQFF
TRBJ2-6	TRBV15	17	NA	TGTGCCACCAGCAGAGAGACTGGAGGCTCTGGGGCCAACGTCCTGACTTTC	CATSRETGGSGANVLTF
TRBJ2-1	TRBV4-1	14	NA	TGCGCCAGCAGCCAAGTGAGCGCGATCAATGAGCAGTTCTTC	CASSQVSAINEQFF
TRBJ2-7	TRBV19	14	NA	TGTGCCAGTAGTATATCCCGGGAACCATACGAGCAGTACTTC	CASSISREPYEQYF
TRBJ1-3	TRBV30	15	NA	TGTGCCTGGACCCGACAGCCCAGCTCTGGAAACACCATATATTTT	CAWTRQPSSGNTIYF
TRBJ1-2	TRBV5-8	15	NA	TGTGCCAGCAGCTTGTTAGGAGAAGCTAACTATGGCTACACCTTC	CASSLLGEANYGYTF
TRBJ1-6	TRBV6-6	13	NA	TGTGCCAGCAGTTACGGGACAAACTCACCCCTCCACTTT	CASSYGTNSPLHF
TRBJ2-3	TRBV5-1	16	NA	TGCGCCAGCAGCCCAACCGAGGCGAGAAGCACAGATACGCAGTATTTT	CASSPTEARSTDTQYF
TRBJ2-5	TRBV6-1	14	NA	TGTGCCAGCAGTTCAACAGGGGCGGGGGAGACCCAGTACTTC	CASSSTGAGETQYF
TRBJ1-1	TRBV5-4	14	NA	TGTGCCAGCAGCTTGGACCCCCAGGGCACTGAAGCTTTCTTT	CASSLDPQGTEAFF
TRBJ2-3	TRBV7-3	16	TRBD2	TGTGCCAGCAGCTTAACGACTAGCGGGAGCGCAGATACGCAGTATTTT	CASSLTTSGSADTQYF
TRBJ2-3	TRBV7-2	16	TRBD2	TGTGCCAGCAGCAAGGGGGGCGGGAGGGTGCCAGATACGCAGTATTTT	CASSKGGGRVPDTQYF
TRBJ1-2	TRBV6-5	14	TRBD1	TGTGCCAGCGGCCGGACAGGGGGAAACTATGGCTACACCTTC	CASGRTGGNYGYTF
TRBJ2-5	TRBV5-6	18	TRBD2	TGTGCCAGCAGCTTGGCTAGCGGGAGGTGGGATGTCCAAGAGACCCAGTACTTC	CASSLASGRWDVQETQYF
TRBJ1-1	TRBV5-1	14	NA	TGCGCCAGCAGCTTGACAGGGAGTGGAACTGAAGCTTTCTTT	CASSLTGSGTEAFF